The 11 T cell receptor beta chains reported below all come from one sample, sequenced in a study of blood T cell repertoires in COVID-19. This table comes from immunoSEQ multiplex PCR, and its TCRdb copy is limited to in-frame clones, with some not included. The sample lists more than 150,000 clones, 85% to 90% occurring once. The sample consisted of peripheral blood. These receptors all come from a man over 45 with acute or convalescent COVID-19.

CDR3 nucleotide sequence: TGCGCCAGCAGCTCGGTGCTCACCGGGGAGCTGTTTTTT. Translated: CASSSVLTGELFF. The chain is built from TRBV5-1 and TRBJ2-2; D is unresolved. This CDR3 contains 13 residues. The V end was cut by 3 bases, the J end by 4 bases, with 7 bases between. Germline V CDR1 and CDR2: SGHRS, YFSETQ.

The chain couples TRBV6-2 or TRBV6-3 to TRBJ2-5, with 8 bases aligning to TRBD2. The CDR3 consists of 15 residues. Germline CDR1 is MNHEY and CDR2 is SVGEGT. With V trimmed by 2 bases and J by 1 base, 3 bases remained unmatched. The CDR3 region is CASSYDSGAQETQYF. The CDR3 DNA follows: TGTGCCAGCAGTTACGATAGCGGGGCCCAAGAGACCCAGTACTTC.

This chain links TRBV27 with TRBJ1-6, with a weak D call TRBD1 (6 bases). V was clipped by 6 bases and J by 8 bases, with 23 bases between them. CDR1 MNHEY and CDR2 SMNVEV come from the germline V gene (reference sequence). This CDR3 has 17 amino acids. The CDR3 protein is CASSLTGKTGEYSPLHF. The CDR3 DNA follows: TGTGCCAGCAGCTTAACAGGGAAAACTGGGGAGTATTCACCCCTCCACTTT.

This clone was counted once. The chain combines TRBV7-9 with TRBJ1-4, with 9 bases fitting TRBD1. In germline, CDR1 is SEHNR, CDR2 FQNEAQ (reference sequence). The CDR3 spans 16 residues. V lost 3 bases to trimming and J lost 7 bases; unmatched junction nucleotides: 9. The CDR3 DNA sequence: TGTGCCAGCAGCTTCGGCCGGGGACAGGGATCTGAAAAACTGTTTTTT. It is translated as CASSFGRGQGSEKLFF.

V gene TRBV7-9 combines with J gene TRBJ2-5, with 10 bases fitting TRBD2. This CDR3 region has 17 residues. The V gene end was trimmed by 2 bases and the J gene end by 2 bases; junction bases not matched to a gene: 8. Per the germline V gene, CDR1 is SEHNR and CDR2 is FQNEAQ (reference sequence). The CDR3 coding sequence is TGTGCCAGCAGCTTAAGCGTGGGACTAGCGACTCAAGAGACCCAGTACTTC. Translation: CASSLSVGLATQETQYF. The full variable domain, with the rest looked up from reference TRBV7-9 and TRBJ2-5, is DTGVSQNPRHKITKRGQNVTFRCDPISEHNRLYWYRQTLGQGPEFLTYFQNEAQLEKSRLLSDRFSAERPKGSFSTLEIQRTEQGDSAMYLCASSLSVGLATQETQYFGPGTRLLVL.

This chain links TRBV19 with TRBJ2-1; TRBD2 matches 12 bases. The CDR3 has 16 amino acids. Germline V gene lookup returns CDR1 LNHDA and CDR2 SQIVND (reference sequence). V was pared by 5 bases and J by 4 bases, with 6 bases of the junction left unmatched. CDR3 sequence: CASSLRLAGAYNEQFF. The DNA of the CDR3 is TGTGCCAGTAGTCTTAGACTAGCGGGAGCTTACAATGAGCAGTTCTTC. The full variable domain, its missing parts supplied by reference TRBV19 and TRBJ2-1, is DGGITQSPKYLFRKEGQNVTLSCEQNLNHDAMYWYRQDPGQGLRLIYYSQIVNDFQKGDIAEGYSVSREKKESFPLTVTSAQKNPTAFYLCASSLRLAGAYNEQFFGPGTRLTVL.

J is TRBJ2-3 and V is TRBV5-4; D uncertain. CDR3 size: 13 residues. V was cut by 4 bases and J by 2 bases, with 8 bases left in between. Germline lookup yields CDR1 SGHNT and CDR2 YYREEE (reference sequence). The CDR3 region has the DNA TGTGCCAGCAGCCCTTTCCCCACAGATACGCAGTATTTT. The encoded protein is CASSPFPTDTQYF. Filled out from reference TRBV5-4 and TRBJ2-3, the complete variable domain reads ETGVTQSPTHLIKTRGQQVTLRCSSQSGHNTVSWYQQALGQGPQFIFQYYREEENGRGNFPPRFSGLQFPNYSSELNVNALELDDSALYLCASSPFPTDTQYFGPGTRLTVL.

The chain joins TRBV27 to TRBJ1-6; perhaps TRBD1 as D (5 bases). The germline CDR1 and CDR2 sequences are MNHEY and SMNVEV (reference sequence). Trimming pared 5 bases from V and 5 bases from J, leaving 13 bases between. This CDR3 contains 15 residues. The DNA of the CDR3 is TGTGCCAGCAGTCCAGTCGGGGGTCATAATTCACCCCTCCACTTT. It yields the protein CASSPVGGHNSPLHF.

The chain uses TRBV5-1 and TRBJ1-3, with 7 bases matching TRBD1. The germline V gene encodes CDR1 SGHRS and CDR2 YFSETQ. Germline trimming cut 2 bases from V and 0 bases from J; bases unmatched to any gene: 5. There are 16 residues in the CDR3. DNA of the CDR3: TGCGCCAGCAGCTTAGGGGGACAGACCTCTGGAAACACCATATATTTT. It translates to CASSLGGQTSGNTIYF.

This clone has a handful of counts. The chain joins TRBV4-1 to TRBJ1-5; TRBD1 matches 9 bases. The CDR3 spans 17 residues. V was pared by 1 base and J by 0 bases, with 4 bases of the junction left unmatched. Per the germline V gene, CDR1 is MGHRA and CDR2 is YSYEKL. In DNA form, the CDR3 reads TGCGCCAGCAGCCAAGCAGGACAGGGGAATAGCAATCAGCCCCAGCATTTT. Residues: CASSQAGQGNSNQPQHF.

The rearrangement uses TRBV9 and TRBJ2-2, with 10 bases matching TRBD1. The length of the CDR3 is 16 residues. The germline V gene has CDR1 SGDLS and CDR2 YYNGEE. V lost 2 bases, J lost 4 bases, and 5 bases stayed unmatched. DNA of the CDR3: TGTGCCAGCAGCGTCCCCGGGACAGGGGCCACCGGGGAGCTGTTTTTT. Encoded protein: CASSVPGTGATGELFF.